A selection of T cell receptor beta chains follows, all from one sample in a study of cytotoxic CD8 clonotypes in ibrutinib-treated CLL. Repertoires were generated with immunoSEQ multiplex PCR, while TCRdb's copy carries only in-frame clones and drops some. Among about 250,000 clones, 70% were seen once, and the ten largest hold 15% to 19%. The input for sequencing was PBMCs, taken after 24 months of ibrutinib treatment. Receptors were obtained from a human donor with chronic lymphocytic leukemia. The CDR3 runs from the conserved cysteine through the conserved F or W. The D gene is left open where the match is weak. Clone size is given for some rows only: seen once, a few or many times, or a class if the clone is expanded.

D: NA; J: TRBJ2-1; V: TRBV7-2; size: few; CDR3: CASIPGLDSYNEQFF; DNA: TGTGCCAGCATCCCGGGTTTAGACTCCTACAATGAGCAGTTCTTC
D: NA; J: TRBJ1-1; V: TRBV5-1; size: NA; CDR3: CASSLNRVTGTEAFF; DNA: TGCGCCAGCAGCTTAAACAGGGTCACAGGCACTGAAGCTTTCTTT
D: TRBD1; J: TRBJ1-4; V: TRBV5-1; size: few; CDR3: CASSLEGTGREKLFF; DNA: TGCGCCAGCAGCTTGGAGGGGACAGGTCGTGAAAAACTGTTTTTT
D: NA; J: TRBJ2-7; V: TRBV7-2; size: NA; CDR3: CASSLVGYEQYF; DNA: TGTGCCAGCAGCTTAGTAGGCTACGAGCAGTACTTC
D: TRBD2; J: TRBJ2-7; V: TRBV5-1; size: NA; CDR3: CASSYSGTSGTYEQYF; DNA: TGCGCCAGCAGTTATTCCGGGACTAGCGGCACCTACGAGCAGTACTTC
D: NA; J: TRBJ1-6; V: TRBV7-9; size: NA; CDR3: CASSPWTDNSPLHF; DNA: TGTGCCAGCAGCCCCTGGACAGATAATTCACCCCTCCACTTT
D: NA; J: TRBJ2-5; V: TRBV13; size: NA; CDR3: CASSSIQETQYF; DNA: TGTGCCAGCAGCTCGATACAAGAGACCCAGTACTTC
D: TRBD1; J: TRBJ2-7; V: TRBV4-3; size: NA; CDR3: CASSQDRVSYEQYF; DNA: TGCGCCAGCAGCCAGGACAGGGTCAGCTACGAGCAGTACTTC
D: TRBD1; J: TRBJ2-5; V: TRBV25-1; size: once; CDR3: CASSESHLGQGWETQYF; DNA: TGTGCCAGCAGTGAATCGCACTTGGGACAGGGGTGGGAGACCCAGTACTTC
D: TRBD1; J: TRBJ1-5; V: TRBV18; size: NA; CDR3: CASSPKTGPNQPQHF; DNA: TGTGCCAGCTCACCAAAGACAGGGCCCAATCAGCCCCAGCATTTT
D: NA; J: TRBJ2-4; V: TRBV30; size: few; CDR3: CAWRGLAKNIQYF; DNA: TGTGCCTGGAGAGGACTAGCCAAAAACATTCAGTACTTC
D: NA; J: TRBJ2-5; V: TRBV7-6; size: NA; CDR3: CASSSTETQYF; DNA: TGTGCCAGCAGCTCCACAGAGACCCAGTACTTC
D: TRBD1; J: TRBJ2-5; V: TRBV19; size: NA; CDR3: CASSGTGEETQYF; DNA: TGTGCCAGTAGCGGGACAGGGGAGGAGACCCAGTACTTC
D: NA; J: TRBJ2-2; V: TRBV11-1; size: NA; CDR3: CASSLVGEPNTGELFF; DNA: TGTGCCAGCAGCTTAGTGGGGGAACCGAACACCGGGGAGCTGTTTTTT
D: TRBD1; J: TRBJ1-5; V: TRBV7-2; size: few; CDR3: CASSVTGGNQPQHF; DNA: TGTGCCAGCAGCGTAACAGGGGGTAATCAGCCCCAGCATTTT
D: NA; J: TRBJ1-2; V: TRBV28; size: NA; CDR3: CASTKLPGGYTF; DNA: TGTGCCAGCACCAAGCTACCAGGTGGCTACACCTTC
D: NA; J: TRBJ2-3; V: TRBV5-6; size: few; CDR3: CASSLSGGSFTDTQYF; DNA: TGTGCCAGCAGCTTGAGTGGGGGGAGCTTCACAGATACGCAGTATTTT
D: TRBD2; J: TRBJ2-1; V: TRBV9; size: NA; CDR3: CASSGKGREVWNEQFF; DNA: TGTGCCAGCAGCGGGAAGGGGCGGGAGGTGTGGAATGAGCAGTTCTTC
D: TRBD1; J: TRBJ1-5; V: TRBV6-6; size: NA; CDR3: CASSSGTGFYQPQHF; DNA: TGTGCCAGCAGTTCCGGGACAGGGTTTTATCAGCCCCAGCATTTT
D: NA; J: TRBJ2-7; V: TRBV6-5; size: NA; CDR3: CASSYERSYEQYF; DNA: TGTGCCAGCAGTTACGAGAGGTCCTACGAGCAGTACTTC
D: NA; J: TRBJ1-1; V: TRBV13; size: NA; CDR3: CASSPRAGKTFF; DNA: TGTGCCAGCAGCCCCCGGGCGGGCAAAACTTTCTTT
D: NA; J: TRBJ2-4; V: TRBV2; size: NA; CDR3: CASSAGIGIQYF; DNA: TGTGCCAGCAGCGCAGGCATCGGCATTCAGTACTTC
D: NA; J: TRBJ2-5; V: TRBV7-9; size: NA; CDR3: CASSSPRGGETQYF; DNA: TGTGCCAGCAGCTCCCCAAGGGGGGGAGAGACCCAGTACTTC
D: NA; J: TRBJ2-6; V: TRBV7-9; size: NA; CDR3: CASSSSTGAYSGANVLTF; DNA: TGTGCCAGCAGCTCCTCGACAGGAGCTTACTCTGGGGCCAACGTCCTGACTTTC
D: TRBD2; J: TRBJ2-2; V: TRBV4-2; size: NA; CDR3: CASRGGTSGNSPFTGELFF; DNA: TGTGCCAGCAGGGGGGGAACTAGCGGCAATTCCCCCTTCACCGGGGAGCTGTTTTTT
D: NA; J: TRBJ1-5; V: TRBV28; size: NA; CDR3: CASSPSLLTGQNQPQHF; DNA: TGTGCCAGCAGTCCATCACTCTTGACAGGTCAAAATCAGCCCCAGCATTTT
D: NA; J: TRBJ2-1; V: TRBV28; size: NA; CDR3: CASGSVGGSYNEQFF; DNA: TGTGCCAGCGGGTCAGTTGGGGGCTCCTACAATGAGCAGTTCTTC
D: NA; J: TRBJ2-7; V: TRBV7-9; size: NA; CDR3: CASSFVGLAFYEQYF; DNA: TGTGCCAGCAGCTTCGTGGGACTCGCCTTCTACGAGCAGTACTTC